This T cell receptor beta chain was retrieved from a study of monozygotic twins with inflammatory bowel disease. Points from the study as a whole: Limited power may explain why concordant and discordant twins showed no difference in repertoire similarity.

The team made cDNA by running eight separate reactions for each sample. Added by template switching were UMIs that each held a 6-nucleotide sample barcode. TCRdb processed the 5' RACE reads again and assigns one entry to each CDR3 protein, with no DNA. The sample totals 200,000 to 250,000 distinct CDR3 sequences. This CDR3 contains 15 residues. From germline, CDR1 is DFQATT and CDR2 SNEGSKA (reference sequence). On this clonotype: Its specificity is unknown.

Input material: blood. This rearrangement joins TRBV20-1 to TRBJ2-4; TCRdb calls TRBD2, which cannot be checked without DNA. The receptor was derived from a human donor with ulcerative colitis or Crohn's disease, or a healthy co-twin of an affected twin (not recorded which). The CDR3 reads CSARSLAGEGNIQYF.